These 11 T cell receptor beta chains share one sample of origin, sequenced in a study of T cell changes during pregnancy in multiple sclerosis. TCRdb's copy holds only in-frame clones and misses some; the assay was immunoSEQ multiplex PCR. Among fewer than 65,000 clones listed, approximately 90% were seen once. The sample consisted of CD4+ T cells from peripheral blood mononuclear cells, taken in the first trimester of pregnancy. The source of these receptors is a female donor with multiple sclerosis, enrolled in a pregnancy study.

The chain carries TRBV5-4 and TRBJ2-4; 7 bases are shared with TRBD1. V trimming: 6 bases; J trimming: 8 bases; junction bases outside the gene matches: 14. This CDR3 has 15 amino acids. CDR1 SGHNT and CDR2 YYREEE come from the germline V gene (reference sequence). This chain's CDR3 is CASTTMRGRSDIQYF. CDR3 bases: TGTGCCAGCACCACGATGAGGGGGCGTTCGGACATTCAGTACTTC.

This clone was seen just once. The CDR3 sequence: CASRSLGTGVYGYTF. CDR3 nucleotide sequence: TGTGCCAGCAGATCCTTAGGGACAGGGGTCTATGGCTACACCTTC. The chain employs TRBV11-1 and TRBJ1-2; 10 bases fit TRBD1. The CDR3 is 15 residues long. Trimming removed 6 bases from V and 4 bases from J; junction bases left unmatched: 8. Per germline, CDR1 SGHAT and CDR2 FQDESV (reference sequence).

The count of this clone is one. V and J are TRBV9 and TRBJ1-1, with D possibly matching TRBD1 (5 bases). V gave up 2 bases and J gave up 0 bases, with 14 bases separating them. From germline, CDR1 is SGDLS and CDR2 YYNGEE. The CDR3 is 16 amino acids. CDR3 residues: CASSVGGKRMNTEAFF. CDR3 nucleotides: TGTGCCAGCAGCGTTGGGGGGAAGCGAATGAACACTGAAGCTTTCTTT.

Only a few counts were recorded for this clone. The rearrangement uses TRBV4-2 and TRBJ1-6; unclear D gene. CDR3 length: 12 residues. Trimming took 4 bases from V and 8 from J, leaving 6 bases between them. CDR1 and CDR2 (germline): LGHNA, YNFKEQ. CDR3 in amino acids: CASSPGYSPLHF. DNA of the CDR3: TGTGCCAGCAGCCCGGGGTATTCACCCCTCCACTTT.

The chain employs TRBV4-1 and TRBJ1-1, with D possibly being TRBD1 (5 bases). Germline lookup yields CDR1 MGHRA and CDR2 YSYEKL. V gave up 0 bases and J gave up 8 bases, with 16 bases separating them. This CDR3 is 15 amino acids long. Here the CDR3 reads CASSQDPGLGKEAFF. CDR3 coding DNA: TGCGCCAGCAGCCAAGATCCAGGGCTAGGTAAGGAAGCTTTCTTT.

The genes are TRBV6-1 and TRBJ1-2; D is undetermined. The V gene lost 7 bases and the J gene lost 10 bases, with 19 bases spanning the gap. Looked up from germline, CDR1 is MNHNS and CDR2 is SASEGT. The CDR3 totals 13 residues. The CDR3 coding sequence is TGTGCCAGCACCGGGGTTGGGTTCTCAGACTACACCTTC. Translating it yields CASTGVGFSDYTF.

The rearrangement joins TRBV5-6 to TRBJ1-1; unclear D gene. CDR3 length: 14 residues. Germline V gene data show CDR1 as SGHDT and CDR2 as YYEEEE. Trimming took 0 bases from V and 0 from J, leaving 6 bases between them. CDR3 coding DNA: TGTGCCAGCAGCTTGGGGTACATGAACACTGAAGCTTTCTTT. It yields the protein CASSLGYMNTEAFF. The variable domain in full, with the rest retrieved from reference TRBV5-6 and TRBJ1-1, is DAGVTQSPTHLIKTRGQQVTLRCSPKSGHDTVSWYQQALGQGPQFIFQYYEEEERQRGNFPDRFSGHQFPNYSSELNVNALLLGDSALYLCASSLGYMNTEAFFGQGTRLTVV.

The V and J genes are TRBV19 and TRBJ1-2; weak D call: TRBD1 (5 bases). The ends were cut back, 9 bases at V and 4 bases at J, with 15 bases in the middle. In germline, CDR1 is LNHDA, CDR2 SQIVND (reference sequence). The CDR3 loop spans 13 amino acids. The CDR3 here is CASEAQGGYGYTF. Written as DNA, the CDR3 is TGTGCCAGCGAAGCCCAGGGAGGCTATGGCTACACCTTC.

The V call is TRBV27, the J call TRBJ2-2; D uncertain. Looked up from germline, CDR1 is MNHEY and CDR2 is SMNVEV (reference sequence). CDR3 length equals 14 residues. Trimming stripped 5 bases from V and 5 bases from J, with 12 bases between. The CDR3 sequence is CASSLMVRTGELFF. The CDR3 nucleotides are TGTGCCAGCAGTCTCATGGTCCGGACCGGGGAGCTGTTTTTT.

This chain uses TRBV7-3 with TRBJ2-7, with 7 bases fitting TRBD1. CDR1 and CDR2 from the germline V gene are SGHTA and FQGTGA. CDR3 length: 14 residues. V trimming: 4 bases; J trimming: 0 bases; junction bases outside the gene matches: 3. Here the CDR3 DNA reads TGTGCCAGCAGCTCGACAGGGAACTCCTACGAGCAGTACTTC. This encodes CASSSTGNSYEQYF. The full variable domain, rest sourced from reference TRBV7-3 and TRBJ2-7, is GAGVSQTPSNKVTEKGKYVELRCDPISGHTALYWYRQSLGQGPEFLIYFQGTGAADDSGLPNDRFFAVRPEGSVSTLKIQRTERGDSAVYLCASSSTGNSYEQYFGPGTRLTVT.

The chain recombines TRBV9 with TRBJ2-2, with 10 bases aligning to TRBD1. Germline loops: CDR1 SGDLS, CDR2 YYNGEE. J lost 4 bases, V lost 0 bases, and 3 bases had no gene match. The CDR3 length is 16 residues. Here the CDR3 DNA reads TGTGCCAGCAGCGTAGGACAGGGGGCGCGCACCGGGGAGCTGTTTTTT. Translated: CASSVGQGARTGELFF.